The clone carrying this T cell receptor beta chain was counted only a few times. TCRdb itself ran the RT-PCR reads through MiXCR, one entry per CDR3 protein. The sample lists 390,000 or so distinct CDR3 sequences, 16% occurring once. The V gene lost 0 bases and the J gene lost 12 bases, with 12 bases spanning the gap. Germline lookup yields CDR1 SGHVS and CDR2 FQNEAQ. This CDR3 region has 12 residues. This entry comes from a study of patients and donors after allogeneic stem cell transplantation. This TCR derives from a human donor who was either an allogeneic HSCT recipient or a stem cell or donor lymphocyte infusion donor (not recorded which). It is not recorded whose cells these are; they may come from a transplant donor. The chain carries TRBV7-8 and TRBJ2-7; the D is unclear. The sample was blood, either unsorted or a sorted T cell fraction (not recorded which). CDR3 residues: CASSLAWQALYF. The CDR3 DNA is TGTGCCAGCAGCTTAGCGTGGCAGGCGCTGTACTTC.